This T cell receptor (beta chain) is drawn from a study of CD8+ T cells in alopecia areata. Study observations and caveats: Lesional tissue from the scalp (especially in alopecia totalis/universalis) showed higher clonality than normal scalp. Whether baseline CD8+ expansion is linked to response remains uncertain, given a single nonresponder.

About this clone itself: Its antigen remains unidentified.

The treatment was: oral pan-JAK inhibitor, 5-10 mg twice daily. Researchers gathered lesional scalp punch biopsies and peripheral blood from patients with alopecia areata. Extracted from the samples, RNA was reverse transcribed into cDNA to serve as the sequencing template. The table came from immunoSEQ multiplex PCR; TCRdb's copy has only in-frame clones and leaves some out. Found here are 270,000 or so clones, 55% to 70% of them singletons; the top ten hold 1.8%. The length of the CDR3 is 14 residues. Germline V gene sequence: CDR1 GTSNPN, CDR2 SVGIG (reference sequence). After removal of 4 bases from V and 1 base from J, the junction contained 6 bases not matched to a gene.

The clonotype originates from a human donor with alopecia areata. V and J are TRBV30 and TRBJ2-5; TRBD1 aligns across 7 bases. The sample here was CD4+ T cells sorted from blood, taken at week 24, from a patient treated with tofacitinib. The CDR3 is CAWNRDRPQETQYF. CDR3 coding DNA: TGTGCCTGGAACCGGGACAGACCCCAAGAGACCCAGTACTTC.